These 12 T cell receptor beta chains were sequenced from one sample in a study of cytomegalovirus exposure and HLA in healthy donors. Profiled with immunoSEQ multiplex PCR; TCRdb holds only in-frame clones, not every one. The sample has 200,000 to 250,000 clones, approximately 88% seen once; the top ten hold over 11%. The specimen was PBMCs. Source of these receptors: a woman in her 30s in good health and CMV-seropositive.

The chain has TRBV27 and TRBJ1-2; TRBD1 aligns across 7 bases. V was clipped by 3 bases and J by 7 bases; unmatched bases: 11. CDR1 MNHEY and CDR2 SMNVEV come from the germline V gene (reference sequence). There are 15 residues in the CDR3. Here the CDR3 reads CASSFHIDRDSGYTF. CDR3 in DNA: TGTGCCAGCAGTTTCCACATTGACAGGGACTCTGGCTACACCTTC.

The rearrangement joins TRBV5-1 to TRBJ2-1, with D perhaps matching TRBD2 (5 bases). The CDR3 length is 16 residues. V shed 0 bases and J shed 4 bases, with 14 bases lying between them. Per germline, CDR1 SGHRS and CDR2 YFSETQ. The CDR3 DNA sequence: TGCGCCAGCAGCTTGGCCCGGGATCTTTATTACAATGAGCAGTTCTTC. This gives the protein CASSLARDLYYNEQFF.

CDR3 loop: CASSSPGGANTGELFF. CDR3 coding DNA: TGCGCCAGCAGCTCTCCGGGAGGCGCGAACACCGGGGAGCTGTTTTTT. V is TRBV5-1 and J is TRBJ2-2; 7 positions match TRBD2. The V and J ends lost 3 bases and 0 bases, in that order; junction bases with no gene match: 5. This CDR3 comprises 16 residues. Germline V lookup: CDR1 SGHRS, CDR2 YFSETQ.

For this clone: A much larger clone lies one base from this, so it may be a read error. This chain links TRBV29-1 with TRBJ1-1; possibly TRBD1 for D (5 bases). The CDR3 is 15 amino acids. From germline, CDR1 is SQVTM and CDR2 ANQGSEA. CDR3 sequence: CSVDRSGGTNTKAFF. CDR3 bases: TGCAGCGTTGATCGGTCGGGGGGGACGAACACTAAAGCTTTCTTT.

The chain employs TRBV5-4 and TRBJ2-7; D remains unclear. There are 13 residues in the CDR3. V was trimmed by 0 bases and J by 6 bases, leaving 10 bases between them. The germline CDR1 and CDR2 sequences are SGHNT and YYREEE (reference sequence). CDR3 sequence reads: CASSLAQVGEQYF. CDR3 DNA sequence: TGTGCCAGCAGCTTGGCGCAGGTGGGCGAGCAGTACTTC. The full variable domain, with the rest looked up from reference TRBV5-4 and TRBJ2-7, is ETGVTQSPTHLIKTRGQQVTLRCSSQSGHNTVSWYQQALGQGPQFIFQYYREEENGRGNFPPRFSGLQFPNYSSELNVNALELDDSALYLCASSLAQVGEQYFGPGTRLTVT.

This chain links TRBV27 with TRBJ2-3; a possible D gene is TRBD1 (7 bases). The CDR3 runs to 16 residues. Trimming left V 5 bases short and J 2 bases short, with 17 bases between. Per germline, CDR1 MNHEY and CDR2 SMNVEV (reference sequence). Here the CDR3 DNA reads TGTGCCAGCAGTCATGACAGGGCGGGAAACACAGATACGCAGTATTTT. This sequence encodes CASSHDRAGNTDTQYF.

The genes are TRBV9 and TRBJ2-1; D is undetermined. V lost 0 bases to trimming and J lost 8 bases, with 12 bases between them. CDR3 size: 14 residues. Germline CDR1 reads SGDLS; CDR2 reads YYNGEE. CDR3 protein: CASSVVASSYEQFF. For the CDR3, the DNA is TGTGCCAGCAGCGTAGTTGCTAGTAGCTATGAGCAGTTCTTC.

The chain has TRBV2 and TRBJ2-3; 9 positions match TRBD2. The CDR3 covers 14 residues. Trimming took 3 bases from V and 5 from J; bases not matched to a gene: 3. Germline CDR1 is SNHLY and CDR2 is FYNNEI. This chain's CDR3 is CASSEAGGGDTQYF. The CDR3 DNA reads as TGTGCCAGCAGTGAGGCGGGAGGGGGAGATACGCAGTATTTT.

This rearrangement joins TRBV27 to TRBJ2-5; 7 bases map to TRBD2. The CDR3 loop spans 16 amino acids. CDR1 is MNHEY, CDR2 SMNVEV, per germline (reference sequence). V dropped 5 bases and J dropped 2; count of bases not matched to a gene: 11. The CDR3 nucleotides are TGTGCCAGCAGTCCCCTTTTGGGGAGGGATCAAGAGACCCAGTACTTC. Protein: CASSPLLGRDQETQYF.

The CDR3 DNA reads TGTGCCAGCAGTGGCCAGGGCGTCGGAGGCTACACCTTC. Protein: CASSGQGVGGYTF. V usage is TRBV6-5 and J usage is TRBJ1-2; tentative D call: TRBD1 (5 bases). The ends were cut back, 5 bases at V and 8 bases at J, with 15 bases in the middle. There are 13 residues in the CDR3. Germline-derived CDR1 and CDR2 are MNHEY and SVGAGI.

The chain couples TRBV5-1 to TRBJ1-3, with TRBD1 matching 7 bases. The CDR3 totals 16 residues. In germline, CDR1 is SGHRS, CDR2 YFSETQ. V dropped 0 bases and J dropped 4; count of bases not matched to a gene: 7. The chain's CDR3 is CASSLAPGTAGNTIYF. In nucleotides, the CDR3 is TGCGCCAGCAGCTTGGCCCCCGGGACAGCCGGAAACACCATATATTTT.

The sample holds many counts of this clone. The chain employs TRBV4-3 and TRBJ2-1; maybe TRBD2 (6 bases). The CDR3 has 13 residues. In germline, CDR1 is LGHNA, CDR2 YSLEER. Trimming took off 6 bases at V and 4 bases at J, with 10 bases between the two ends. The CDR3 bases are TGCGCCAGCAGTCGGGGGATATACAATGAGCAGTTCTTC. Its protein product is CASSRGIYNEQFF.